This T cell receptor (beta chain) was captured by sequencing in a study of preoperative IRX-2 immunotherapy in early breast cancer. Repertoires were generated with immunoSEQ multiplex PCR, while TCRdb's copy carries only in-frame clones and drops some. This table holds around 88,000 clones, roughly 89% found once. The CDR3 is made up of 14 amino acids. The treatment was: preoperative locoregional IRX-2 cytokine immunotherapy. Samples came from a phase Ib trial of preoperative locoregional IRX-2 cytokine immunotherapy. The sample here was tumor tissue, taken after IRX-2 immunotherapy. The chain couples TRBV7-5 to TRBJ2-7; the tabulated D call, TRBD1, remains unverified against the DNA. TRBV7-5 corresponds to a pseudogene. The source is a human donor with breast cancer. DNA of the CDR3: TGTGCCAGCAGCTTAGTCCCAGGGATCGGCGAGCAGTACTTC. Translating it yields CASSLVPGIGEQYF.